The sequence of this TCR beta chain was determined in a study of cytomegalovirus exposure and HLA in healthy donors. General observations from the study: Reports described diagnosis of cytomegalovirus status by the classifier as highly specific and sensitive.

The method was immunoSEQ multiplex PCR; TCRdb's version includes in-frame clones alone and lacks a portion of them. The profile covers about 200,000 clones, with approximately 80% appearing a single time and 13% taken by the ten largest. V was shortened by 1 base and J by 0 bases, with 7 bases between the two germline ends. This CDR3 is built from 15 residues. Germline CDR1 MDHEN, CDR2 SYDVKM. Points on this clone: Its antigen is undetermined.

The rearrangement links TRBV28 to TRBJ1-5; D is ambiguous. This TCR derives from a woman in her twenties or thirties in good health and CMV-seropositive. The specimen was PBMCs. Here the CDR3 reads CASSLSRNSNQPQHF. The CDR3 coding sequence is TGTGCCAGCAGTTTATCGAGGAATAGCAATCAGCCCCAGCATTTT.